Below are 18 T cell receptor beta chains sequenced from a single sample in a study of CD8 T cells in ankylosing spondylitis. Broader study findings: In ankylosing spondylitis blood, a motif of roughly eight highly homologous TCR beta variants appeared characteristic.

Using its own MiXCR run on the 5' RACE reads, TCRdb lists one record per CDR3 protein. In the table there are roughly 490,000 distinct CDR3 sequences, roughly 5.2% of which are singletons. What these receptors recognize is not known. The source material was blood, either unsorted or a sorted T cell fraction (not recorded which). The receptors were gathered from a male donor with ankylosing spondylitis.

This clonotype was recorded many times. The chain employs TRBV6-6 and TRBJ2-5, with 8 positions matching TRBD2. Germline V gives CDR1 MNHNY, CDR2 SVGAGI (reference sequence). The ends lost 6 bases at V and 11 bases at J; junction bases unmatched: 5. The CDR3 covers 11 residues. The CDR3 loop is CASSLGTSQYF. In DNA, the CDR3 is TGTGCCAGCAGCCTCGGGACTAGTCAGTACTTC.

This clonotype has a count of ten or more. V is TRBV28 and J is TRBJ2-2; no definite D call. Between the trimmed V and J ends, which lost 1 base and 5 bases, there was a span of 5 bases. Germline CDR1 is MDHEN and CDR2 is SYDVKM. The CDR3 extends over 13 amino acids. This chain's CDR3 is CASSLFETGELFF. The CDR3 DNA sequence: TGTGCCAGCAGTTTATTCGAAACCGGGGAGCTGTTTTTT.

The table lists this clonotype with many counts. The CDR3 DNA reads TGTGCCACCAGCAGAGATCGGGGGGAGCATAGCAATCAGCCCCAGCATTTT. The encoded protein is CATSRDRGEHSNQPQHF. The chain has TRBV15 and TRBJ1-5; D perhaps matches TRBD1 (5 bases). The CDR3 totals 17 residues. Trimming removed 0 bases from V and 0 bases from J, with 12 bases in between. Germline CDR1 is LNHNV and CDR2 is YYDKDF (reference sequence).

The chain is built from TRBV18 and TRBJ2-2; TRBD2 matches 7 bases. The CDR3 has 18 residues. Germline V gene data show CDR1 as KGHSH and CDR2 as LQKENI. The trim removed 3 bases at V and 3 bases at J, leaving 13 bases unmatched. Here the CDR3 DNA reads TGTGCCAGCTCACCTTACCTCCATGCAGCGGGACACACCGGGGAGCTGTTTTTT. Translated, it gives CASSPYLHAAGHTGELFF.

This clonotype was found many times. V usage is TRBV6-5 and J usage is TRBJ2-3; D call uncertain. This CDR3 region has 18 residues. Trimming took off 2 bases at V and 4 bases at J, with 22 bases between the two ends. Germline CDR1 and CDR2: MNHEY and SVGAGI. CDR3 in DNA: TGTGCCAGCAGTTACCTAAGATACCCAGCGACGACGGCAGATACGCAGTATTTT. Translating gives CASSYLRYPATTADTQYF.

This clonotype was recorded at least ten times. The chain combines TRBV20-1 with TRBJ1-2, with TRBD1 matching over 10 bases. Germline CDR1 reads DFQATT; CDR2 reads SNEGSKA (reference sequence). The CDR3 runs to 14 residues. V trimming: 5 bases; J trimming: 5 bases; junction bases outside the gene matches: 8. The CDR3: CSAVPTGGAYGYTF. CDR3 bases: TGCAGTGCTGTCCCGACAGGGGGCGCTTATGGCTACACCTTC.

This clonotype has at least ten counts. In nucleotides, the CDR3 is TGTGCCAGCAGCGTAGGGACTAGCGGGGGGCGGGGAGAGACCCAGTACTTC. This sequence encodes CASSVGTSGGRGETQYF. The chain employs TRBV9 and TRBJ2-5; TRBD2 matches at 14 bases. Germline V gives CDR1 SGDLS, CDR2 YYNGEE. The length of the CDR3 is 17 residues. J was trimmed by 4 bases and V by 0 bases; bases with no gene match: 5.

This clonotype was seen ten or more times. The V call is TRBV7-8, the J call TRBJ2-2; 10 nucleotides agree with TRBD1. CDR3 length: 18 amino acids. CDR1 and CDR2 from the germline V gene are SGHVS and FQNEAQ. With V trimmed by 4 bases and J by 5 bases, 13 bases remained unmatched. CDR3 amino acids: CASSSPGGWTGGTGELFF. The CDR3, as DNA: TGTGCCAGCAGCTCCCCCGGAGGATGGACAGGGGGTACCGGGGAGCTGTTTTTT. Full variable domain (rest looked up from reference TRBV7-8 and TRBJ2-2): GAGVSQSPRYKVAKRGQDVALRCDPISGHVSLFWYQQALGQGPEFLTYFQNEAQLDKSGLPSDRFFAERPEGSVSTLKIQRTQQEDSAVYLCASSSPGGWTGGTGELFFGEGSRLTVL.

In this sample, this clonotype turned up a few times. V and J are TRBV19 and TRBJ2-1; TRBD1 is a possible D gene (6 bases). Trimming took off 3 bases at V and 10 bases at J, with 13 bases between the two ends. Germline CDR1 is LNHDA and CDR2 is SQIVND (reference sequence). This CDR3 region has 13 residues. The CDR3 loop is CASSIGQFSEQFF. As DNA, the CDR3 is TGTGCCAGTAGTATCGGACAGTTTTCGGAGCAGTTCTTC.

CDR3 coding DNA: TGTGCCAGTAGTATAGATGGACAGACATATAGCAATCAGCCCCAGCATTTT. It translates to CASSIDGQTYSNQPQHF. The rearrangement uses TRBV19 and TRBJ1-5, with a weak D call TRBD1 (6 bases). Trimming took 0 bases from V and 0 from J, leaving 12 bases between them. Germline CDR1 reads LNHDA; CDR2 reads SQIVND (reference sequence). The CDR3 loop spans 17 amino acids. Drawing the rest from reference TRBV19 and TRBJ1-5, the complete variable domain is DGGITQSPKYLFRKEGQNVTLSCEQNLNHDAMYWYRQDPGQGLRLIYYSQIVNDFQKGDIAEGYSVSREKKESFPLTVTSAQKNPTAFYLCASSIDGQTYSNQPQHFGDGTRLSIL.

This clonotype was seen repeatedly, ten times or more. In nucleotides, the CDR3 is TGCAGCGTTGAAGGCAGGGGTCGCACAGATACGCAGTATTTT. As protein: CSVEGRGRTDTQYF. The V and J genes are TRBV29-1 and TRBJ2-3; a possible D gene is TRBD1 (6 bases). Trimming took 1 base from V and 1 from J, leaving 9 bases between them. The CDR3 is 14 amino acids. CDR1 SQVTM and CDR2 ANQGSEA come from the germline V gene.

This clonotype was detected a few times. The chain uses TRBV19 and TRBJ1-4, with TRBD1 as a possible D gene (5 bases). Trimming removed 3 bases from V and 11 bases from J, with 7 bases in between. CDR3 length: 11 residues. CDR1 is LNHDA and CDR2 is SQIVND in the germline V gene (reference sequence). The DNA of the CDR3 is TGTGCCAGTAGTATCGACAGCAAACTGTTTTTT. It codes for CASSIDSKLFF.

The table lists this clonotype with a few counts. The V gene is TRBV7-6, the J gene TRBJ2-1; D ambiguous. CDR3 length: 14 amino acids. V gave up 5 bases and J gave up 10 bases, with 18 bases separating them. Per the germline V gene, CDR1 is SGHVS and CDR2 is FNYEAQ. The CDR3 region is CASSLNDWRWEQFF. The CDR3 nucleotides read TGTGCCAGCAGCCTCAACGACTGGCGTTGGGAGCAGTTCTTC. Together with reference TRBV7-6 and TRBJ2-1, the CDR3 gives the full variable domain: GAGVSQSPRYKVTKRGQDVALRCDPISGHVSLYWYRQALGQGPEFLTYFNYEAQQDKSGLPNDRFSAERPEGSISTLTIQRTEQRDSAMYRCASSLNDWRWEQFFGPGTRLTVL.

This clonotype was counted ten times or more. This chain joins TRBV20-1 and TRBJ2-4; the D gene is possibly TRBD2 (6 bases). V shed 3 bases and J shed 8 bases, with 17 bases lying between them. This CDR3 comprises 14 residues. Per germline, CDR1 DFQATT and CDR2 SNEGSKA (reference sequence). CDR3 in amino acids: CSASRTRGYDIQYF. The CDR3 DNA follows: TGCAGTGCTAGTAGGACCCGGGGGTATGACATTCAGTACTTC.

The V and J genes are TRBV9 and TRBJ2-6; D might be TRBD2 (7 bases). CDR3 length: 16 residues. Trimming took off 5 bases at V and 2 bases at J, with 14 bases between the two ends. CDR1 is SGDLS, CDR2 YYNGEE, per germline. CDR3 nucleotide sequence: TGTGCCAGCAGTCTAGGGGGGGGAACTGGGGCCAACGTCCTGACTTTC. Translated, it gives CASSLGGGTGANVLTF. Using reference TRBV9 and TRBJ2-6 for the parts outside the CDR3, the full variable domain is DSGVTQTPKHLITATGQRVTLRCSPRSGDLSVYWYQQSLDQGLQFLIQYYNGEERAKGNILERFSAQQFPDLHSELNLSSLELGDSALYFCASSLGGGTGANVLTFGAGSRLTVL.

This clonotype was picked up many times. The chain couples TRBV4-3 to TRBJ2-1; D might be TRBD1 (5 bases). V dropped 3 bases and J dropped 6 bases, with 15 bases sitting between them. Germline-derived CDR1 and CDR2 are LGHNA and YSLEER. The CDR3 is 15 residues long. CDR3 sequence reads: CASSHTAGNRNEQFF. In DNA form, the CDR3 reads TGCGCCAGCAGCCATACTGCAGGGAATCGCAATGAGCAGTTCTTC.

The V call is TRBV7-9, the J call TRBJ1-4; no firm D call. This CDR3 spans 15 amino acids. Per germline, CDR1 SEHNR and CDR2 FQNEAQ (reference sequence). The V end was cut by 5 bases, the J end by 10 bases, with 20 bases between. The CDR3 reads CASSPQDSPWGKLFF. In nucleotides, the CDR3 is TGTGCCAGCAGCCCCCAAGATTCCCCCTGGGGAAAACTGTTTTTT.

The sample holds one count of this clonotype. V is TRBV4-2 and J is TRBJ2-5; the D gene could be TRBD1 or TRBD2 (6 bases each). The CDR3 covers 17 residues. Germline CDR1 is LGHNA and CDR2 is YNFKEQ. Trimming took 3 bases from V and 1 from J, leaving 18 bases between them. CDR3: CASSQGGSTGPQETQYF. CDR3 in DNA: TGTGCCAGCAGCCAGGGGGGTTCGACAGGACCCCAAGAGACCCAGTACTTC.